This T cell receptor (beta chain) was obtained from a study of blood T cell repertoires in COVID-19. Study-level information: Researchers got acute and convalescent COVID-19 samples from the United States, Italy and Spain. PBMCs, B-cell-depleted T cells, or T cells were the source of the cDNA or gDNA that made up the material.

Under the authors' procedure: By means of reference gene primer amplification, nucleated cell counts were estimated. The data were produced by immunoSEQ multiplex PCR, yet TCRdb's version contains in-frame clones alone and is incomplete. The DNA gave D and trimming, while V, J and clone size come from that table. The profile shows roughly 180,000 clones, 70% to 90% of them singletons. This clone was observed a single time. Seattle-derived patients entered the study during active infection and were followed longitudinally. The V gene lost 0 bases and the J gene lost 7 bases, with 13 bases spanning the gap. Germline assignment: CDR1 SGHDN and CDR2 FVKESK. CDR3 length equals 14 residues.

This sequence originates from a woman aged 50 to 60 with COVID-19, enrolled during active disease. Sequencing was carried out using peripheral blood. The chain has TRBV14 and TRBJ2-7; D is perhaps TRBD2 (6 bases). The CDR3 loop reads CASSQDGPGREQYF. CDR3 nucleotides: TGTGCCAGCAGCCAAGATGGGCCGGGGAGGGAGCAGTACTTC. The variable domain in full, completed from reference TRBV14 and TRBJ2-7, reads EAGVTQFPSHSVIEKGQTVTLRCDPISGHDNLYWYRRVMGKEIKFLLHFVKESKQDESGMPNNRFLAERTGGTYSTLKVQPAELEDSGVYFCASSQDGPGREQYFGPGTRLTVT.